The TCR beta chain described here comes from a study of blood T cells in healthy people across ages. This clonotype was seen at least ten times. Trimming at V came to 2 bases and at J to 5 bases, leaving 1 base not matched to a gene. Germline-derived CDR1 and CDR2 are MNHEY and SVGEGT. CDR3 length: 13 amino acids. A second 7 to 11 cycle PCR used barcoded and J-beta primers. From the 5' RACE reads, TCRdb called clonotypes with MiXCR, one entry per CDR3 protein. In the table there are approximately 800,000 distinct CDR3 sequences, about 37% of which are singletons. V is TRBV6-2 or TRBV6-3 and J is TRBJ2-5, with 8 bases matching TRBD2. The specimen was blood. The source of this sequence is a man between 18 and 35 years old in good health. This CDR3 is CASSYVAGETQYF. CDR3 DNA sequence: TGTGCCAGCAGTTACGTAGCGGGGGAGACCCAGTACTTC.